This T cell receptor beta chain is drawn from a study of T cell repertoires in ileal Crohn's disease. At the level of the study: Patients had a median 7.9-year disease duration, and around 35% were active smokers. All patients had surgery for stricturing (approximately 61%) or penetrating (around 40%) disease. Study-level results: Active smokers at surgery had more clonal expansions than non-smokers.

This clone was seen more than once but under ten times. What it recognizes is unknown. Produced via immunoSEQ multiplex PCR; TCRdb's table is partial and in-frame only. The table shows approximately 9,000 clones, with 70% to 80% occurring only once. Trimming took 0 bases from V and 4 from J, leaving 5 bases between them. Germline V gene sequence: CDR1 SGDLS, CDR2 YYNGEE. The CDR3 loop spans 12 amino acids. What was sequenced was ileal tissue. The sequence was collected from an adult with Crohn's disease. The chain uses TRBV9 and TRBJ2-7; D gene ambiguous. CDR3 protein: CASSVGGYEQYF. In DNA, the CDR3 is TGTGCCAGCAGCGTAGGAGGTTACGAGCAGTACTTC.